This TCR beta chain was identified in a study of control samples from healthy donors and cancer patients. The assay was immunoSEQ multiplex PCR, and TCRdb's table has in-frame clones only and misses some. Found here are roughly 200,000 clones, around 93% of them singletons; the top ten hold over 1.3%. This CDR3 contains 16 residues. V lost 3 bases and J lost 0, with 12 bases in between. Germline V gene lookup returns CDR1 SGDLS and CDR2 YYNGEE. This clone is a singleton in its sample. The TCR sequence derives from a man younger than 30 in good health. The rearrangement uses TRBV9 and TRBJ2-2; D is unclear. Material: blood. This chain's CDR3 is CASSAPGRPNTGELFF. CDR3 DNA sequence: TGTGCCAGCAGCGCCCCTGGCAGGCCGAACACCGGGGAGCTGTTTTTT.